This T cell receptor (beta chain) originates from a study of blood T cell repertoires in COVID-19. In the study overall: COVID-19 samples collected from the United States, Italy and Spain covered acute and convalescent phases. T cells, B-cell-depleted T cells, or PBMCs provided the cDNA or gDNA that served as material.

This clone turned up a few times. Clones were read by immunoSEQ multiplex PCR, and TCRdb kept only the in-frame ones, dropping some. Of roughly 250,000 clones in the sample, about 83% were seen once. The V gene's germline CDR1 is MNHEY and CDR2 SVGAGI. CDR3 length equals 12 residues. V dropped 7 bases and J dropped 5 bases, with 9 bases sitting between them. The V gene is TRBV6-5, the J gene TRBJ1-5; D might be TRBD1 (5 bases). The sequenced sample was peripheral blood. The sequence was collected from a man aged 45-65 years with acute or convalescent COVID-19. Here the CDR3 reads CASKLGDQPQHF. Written as DNA, the CDR3 is TGTGCCAGCAAGCTAGGGGATCAGCCCCAGCATTTT.